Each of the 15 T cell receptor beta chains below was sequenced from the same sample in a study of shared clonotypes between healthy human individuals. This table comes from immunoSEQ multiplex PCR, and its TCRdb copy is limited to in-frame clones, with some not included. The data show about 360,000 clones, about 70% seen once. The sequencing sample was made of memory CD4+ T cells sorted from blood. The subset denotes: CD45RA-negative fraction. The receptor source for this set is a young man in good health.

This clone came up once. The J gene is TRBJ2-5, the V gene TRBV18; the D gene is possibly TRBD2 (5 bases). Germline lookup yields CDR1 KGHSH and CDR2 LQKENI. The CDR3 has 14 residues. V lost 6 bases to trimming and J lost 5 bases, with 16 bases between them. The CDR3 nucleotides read TGTGCCAGCTCTCGAGGGCCGGGTTCGGAGACCCAGTACTTC. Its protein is CASSRGPGSETQYF.

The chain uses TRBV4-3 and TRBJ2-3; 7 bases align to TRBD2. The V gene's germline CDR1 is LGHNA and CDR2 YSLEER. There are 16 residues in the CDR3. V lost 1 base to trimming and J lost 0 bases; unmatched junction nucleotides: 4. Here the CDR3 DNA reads TGCGCCAGCAGCCAAGGACTAGCTTCTAGCACAGATACGCAGTATTTT. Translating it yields CASSQGLASSTDTQYF.

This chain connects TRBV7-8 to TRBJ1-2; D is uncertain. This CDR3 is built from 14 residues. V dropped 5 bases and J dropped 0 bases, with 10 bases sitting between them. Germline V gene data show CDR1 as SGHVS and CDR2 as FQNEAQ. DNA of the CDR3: TGTGCCAGCAGCCCAGGAGACTCTAACTATGGCTACACCTTC. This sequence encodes CASSPGDSNYGYTF.

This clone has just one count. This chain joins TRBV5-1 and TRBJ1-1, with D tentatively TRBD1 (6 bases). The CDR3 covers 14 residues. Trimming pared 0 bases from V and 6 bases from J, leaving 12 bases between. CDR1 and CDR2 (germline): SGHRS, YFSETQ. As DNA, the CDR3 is TGCGCCAGCAGCTTGGAACAGGGTATCCCTGAAGCTTTCTTT. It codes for CASSLEQGIPEAFF.

The CDR3 sequence is CASSFWGNNQPQHF. The CDR3 DNA reads TGTGCCAGCAGTTTTTGGGGGAACAATCAGCCCCAGCATTTT. The gene calls are TRBV27 and TRBJ1-5, with D possibly TRBD1 on 5 matching bases. CDR1 is MNHEY, CDR2 SMNVEV, per germline (reference sequence). CDR3 length: 14 amino acids. V was shortened by 3 bases and J by 3 bases, with 9 bases between the two germline ends.

As DNA, the CDR3 is TGTGCCAGCAGGGGGGGACAGCACTTCAATCAGCCCCAGCATTTT. Amino acids: CASRGGQHFNQPQHF. The chain uses TRBV2 and TRBJ1-5, with TRBD1 identical over 7 bases. The CDR3 loop spans 15 amino acids. From germline, CDR1 is SNHLY and CDR2 FYNNEI. With 6 bases clipped from V and 3 bases from J, the junction kept 8 bases outside the gene matches.

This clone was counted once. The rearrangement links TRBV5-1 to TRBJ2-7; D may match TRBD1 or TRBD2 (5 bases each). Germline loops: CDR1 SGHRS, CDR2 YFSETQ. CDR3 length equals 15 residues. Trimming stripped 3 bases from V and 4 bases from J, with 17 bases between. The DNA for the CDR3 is TGCGCCAGCAGCTACTACGTCGGGGCAAATTACGAGCAGTACTTC. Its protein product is CASSYYVGANYEQYF.

CDR3 sequence: CAISESRIFGQFF. The CDR3 DNA is TGTGCCATCAGTGAGTCTCGGATTTTTGGGCAGTTCTTC. This chain links TRBV10-3 with TRBJ2-1, with D hard to call. The CDR3 runs to 13 residues. The V gene lost 0 bases and the J gene lost 12 bases, with 12 bases spanning the gap. Germline CDR1 reads ENHRY; CDR2 reads SYGVKD.

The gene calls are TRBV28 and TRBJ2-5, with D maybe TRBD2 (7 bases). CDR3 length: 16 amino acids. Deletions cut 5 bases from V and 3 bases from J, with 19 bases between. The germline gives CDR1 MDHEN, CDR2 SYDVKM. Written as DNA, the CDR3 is TGTGCCAGCAGTCTCTGGGGGGGCGCAGGGGAAGAGACCCAGTACTTC. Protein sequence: CASSLWGGAGEETQYF.

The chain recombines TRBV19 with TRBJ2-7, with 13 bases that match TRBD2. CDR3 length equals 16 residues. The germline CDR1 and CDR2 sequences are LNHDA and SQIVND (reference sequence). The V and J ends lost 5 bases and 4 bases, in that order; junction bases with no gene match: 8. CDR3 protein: CASSYDRLAGGYEQYF. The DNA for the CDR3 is TGTGCCAGTAGTTACGATAGACTAGCGGGAGGATACGAGCAGTACTTC. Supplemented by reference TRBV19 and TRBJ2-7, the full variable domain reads DGGITQSPKYLFRKEGQNVTLSCEQNLNHDAMYWYRQDPGQGLRLIYYSQIVNDFQKGDIAEGYSVSREKKESFPLTVTSAQKNPTAFYLCASSYDRLAGGYEQYFGPGTRLTVT.

CDR3 region: CATLRQGQSTQYF. The CDR3 DNA reads TGTGCCACCCTAAGACAGGGTCAGAGTACGCAGTATTTT. This rearrangement joins TRBV6-6 to TRBJ2-3; TRBD1 matches at 7 bases. This CDR3 is 13 amino acids long. Germline CDR1 and CDR2: MNHNY and SVGAGI (reference sequence). With V trimmed by 10 bases and J by 8 bases, 12 bases remained unmatched.

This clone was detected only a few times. The chain's CDR3 is CSARLSSYNEQFF. The CDR3 DNA reads TGCAGCGCCAGGTTGAGCTCCTACAATGAGCAGTTCTTC. The J gene is TRBJ2-1, the V gene TRBV29-1, with D unclear. Trimming took 7 bases from V and 0 from J, leaving 10 bases between them. Germline CDR1 is SQVTM and CDR2 is ANQGSEA. The CDR3 has 13 residues.

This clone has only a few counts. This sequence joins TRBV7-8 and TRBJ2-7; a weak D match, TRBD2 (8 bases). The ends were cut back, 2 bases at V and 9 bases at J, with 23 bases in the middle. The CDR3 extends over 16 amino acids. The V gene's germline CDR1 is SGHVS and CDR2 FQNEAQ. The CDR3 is CASSLSTGAGGIGQYF. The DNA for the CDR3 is TGTGCCAGCAGCTTATCCACAGGGGCGGGAGGAATCGGGCAGTACTTC.

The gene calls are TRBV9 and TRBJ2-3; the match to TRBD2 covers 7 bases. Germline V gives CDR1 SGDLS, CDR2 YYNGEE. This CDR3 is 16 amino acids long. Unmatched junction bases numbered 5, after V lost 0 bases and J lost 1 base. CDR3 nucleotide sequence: TGTGCCAGCAGCGTAGGTCCAGGGAGGGGCACAGATACGCAGTATTTT. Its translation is CASSVGPGRGTDTQYF.

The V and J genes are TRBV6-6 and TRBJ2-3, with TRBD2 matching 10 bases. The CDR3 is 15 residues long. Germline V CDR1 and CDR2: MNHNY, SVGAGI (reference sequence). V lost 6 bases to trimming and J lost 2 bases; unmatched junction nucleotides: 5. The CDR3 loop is CASRNSGGITDTQYF. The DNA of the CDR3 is TGTGCCAGCAGAAATAGCGGGGGGATCACAGATACGCAGTATTTT.